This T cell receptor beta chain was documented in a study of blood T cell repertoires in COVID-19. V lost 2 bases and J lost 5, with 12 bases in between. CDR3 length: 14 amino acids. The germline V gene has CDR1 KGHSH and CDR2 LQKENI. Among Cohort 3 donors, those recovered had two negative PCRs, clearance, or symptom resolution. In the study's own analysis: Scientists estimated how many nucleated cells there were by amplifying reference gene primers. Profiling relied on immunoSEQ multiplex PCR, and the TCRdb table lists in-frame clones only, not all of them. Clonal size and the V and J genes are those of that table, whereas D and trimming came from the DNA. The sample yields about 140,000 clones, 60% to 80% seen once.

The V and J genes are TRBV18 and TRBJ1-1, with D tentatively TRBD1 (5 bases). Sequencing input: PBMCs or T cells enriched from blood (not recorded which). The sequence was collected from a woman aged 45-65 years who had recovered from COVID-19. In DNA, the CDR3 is TGTGCCAGCTCACCATTAAGGGGAAATACTGAAGCTTTCTTT. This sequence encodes CASSPLRGNTEAFF.